What follows is one T cell receptor beta chain and its context. Described time point: newly diagnosed GD, antithyroid drugs for less than 3 months. The TCR library was made from RNA that had been extracted from PBMCs in TRIzol. This specimen comes from a study of regulatory T cells in long-lasting Graves disease. The CDR3 runs 14 residues. Per germline, CDR1 SGHNT and CDR2 YYREEE (reference sequence). Trimming shortened V by 0 bases and J by 2 bases, and 8 bases separated the two germline ends. CDR3 regions were amplified by Arm-PCR using iRepertoire HTBI primers to build TCR beta libraries. Study processing details: Across all samples, under 65 TRBV segments and 14 TRBJ segments were identified. Each CDR3 protein is one row after TCRdb ran MiXCR on the multiplex PCR reads. For this entry, the V and J calls and clone size follow TCRdb and not the study's own pipeline. The repertoire holds 530,000 or so distinct CDR3 sequences, with roughly 14% as singletons.

These data also formed part of another study, on T cells in Graves' hyperthyroidism and ophthalmopathy. That paper adds: Blood samples included most of the expanded thyroid clonotypes exceeding 0.001.

This receptor was identified in a young man with Graves disease. The chain employs TRBV5-4 and TRBJ1-2, with D uncertain. Sample: peripheral blood mononuclear cells (PBMCs), taken at new diagnosis, from a patient treated with antithyroid drugs. The CDR3 loop reads CASSLVSENYGYTF. The CDR3 DNA sequence: TGTGCCAGCAGCTTGGTTTCAGAAAACTATGGCTACACCTTC.